A single sample is the source of the 32 T cell receptor beta chains below, sequenced in a study of technical replicates of blood from several donors. The method was immunoSEQ multiplex PCR; TCRdb's version includes in-frame clones alone and lacks a portion of them. The sample comprises 65,000 to 80,000 clones, 92% of which are singletons, and 0.3% to 0.45% rests with the top ten. Source material: T cells isolated from PBMCs. These receptors all come from a human donor in good health.

In nucleotides, the CDR3 is TGTGCCAGCAGTTACAATAGGGAGAACTACGAGCAGTACTTC. Its translation: CASSYNRENYEQYF. V and J are TRBV6-5 and TRBJ2-7; maybe TRBD2 (5 bases). The V gene lost 2 bases and the J gene lost 3 bases, with 11 bases spanning the gap. Germline values: CDR1 MNHEY, CDR2 SVGAGI. The CDR3 spans 14 residues.

This clone was counted a few times. The chain carries TRBV12-5 and TRBJ1-4; 10 bases are a match to TRBD1. This CDR3 is built from 16 residues. Trimming took 5 bases from V and 8 from J; bases not matched to a gene: 11. Germline CDR1 LGHNT, CDR2 FRNRAP. Here the CDR3 reads CASGLRGTGEGEKLFF. CDR3 DNA: TGTGCTAGTGGTCTCCGCGGGACAGGGGAGGGGGAAAAACTGTTTTTT.

The chain uses TRBV29-1 and TRBJ2-2, with D tentatively TRBD2 (6 bases). The CDR3 is made up of 15 amino acids. Trimming pared 7 bases from V and 1 base from J, leaving 16 bases between. Germline V CDR1 and CDR2: SQVTM, ANQGSEA. Here the CDR3 reads CSGGSGNRNTGELFF. In DNA form, the CDR3 reads TGCAGCGGTGGTAGCGGAAATAGGAACACCGGGGAGCTGTTTTTT.

To note about this clone: This same CDR3 is encoded by further DNA sequences in the sample. This chain joins TRBV5-6 and TRBJ2-7; no definite D call. Germline V gene data show CDR1 as SGHDT and CDR2 as YYEEEE. Trimming shortened V by 0 bases and J by 0 bases, and 4 bases separated the two germline ends. The CDR3 totals 13 residues. The CDR3 is CASSLVRSYEQYF. The CDR3 DNA is TGTGCCAGCAGCTTGGTCCGCTCCTACGAGCAGTACTTC.

The V call is TRBV14, the J call TRBJ2-3, with 8 bases identical to TRBD2. V was pared by 5 bases and J by 2 bases, with 6 bases of the junction left unmatched. CDR1 is SGHDN and CDR2 is FVKESK in the germline V gene. The CDR3 totals 15 residues. CDR3 nucleotide sequence: TGTGCCAGCAGCAAGAAGCGGGAGTACACAGATACGCAGTATTTT. It specifies CASSKKREYTDTQYF.

The chain joins TRBV4-1 to TRBJ2-1; TRBD2 might be the D (5 bases). Deletions cut 3 bases from V and 4 bases from J, with 7 bases between. CDR3 length equals 13 residues. In germline, CDR1 is MGHRA, CDR2 YSYEKL. This CDR3 is CASSQRGYNEQFF. Here the CDR3 DNA reads TGCGCCAGCAGCCAGCGAGGGTACAATGAGCAGTTCTTC.

Of note for this clone: At one end, the junction sequence differs from germline, possibly due to a read error. The chain employs TRBV7-7 and TRBJ2-5, with 10 bases aligning to TRBD1. The length of the CDR3 is 14 residues. Germline V gene sequence: CDR1 SSHAT, CDR2 FNYEAQ (reference sequence). The CDR3 protein is CASSLTGGGETQYF. The CDR3 DNA reads as TGTGCTAGCAGCTTGACAGGGGGCGGGGAGACCCAGTACTTC.

The genes are TRBV19 and TRBJ1-2; 7 nucleotides agree with TRBD1. This CDR3 contains 15 residues. V lost 2 bases and J lost 4; bases outside the gene matches: 7. Per germline, CDR1 LNHDA and CDR2 SQIVND (reference sequence). DNA of the CDR3: TGTGCCAGTAGTATAATGAGACAGGGAATCTATGGCTACACCTTC. Protein: CASSIMRQGIYGYTF.

The chain carries TRBV28 and TRBJ2-7, with 9 bases aligning to TRBD2. The CDR3 length is 14 residues. Per the germline V gene, CDR1 is MDHEN and CDR2 is SYDVKM. The J segment lost 4 bases and the V segment lost 10 bases, leaving 11 bases of the junction unmatched. CDR3 DNA sequence: TGTGCCACCTGGGACGCGGGGGGGGTTTACGAGCAGTACTTC. This translates into CATWDAGGVYEQYF.

The rearrangement uses TRBV12-5 and TRBJ1-5, with D perhaps TRBD1 (5 bases). CDR1 and CDR2 from the germline V gene are LGHNT and FRNRAP. V was shortened by 2 bases and J by 6 bases, with 14 bases between the two germline ends. CDR3 size: 15 residues. CDR3 sequence (DNA): TGTGCTAGTGGTTTGTTCCAGGGCTCGCGTCAGCCCCAGCATTTT. Translation: CASGLFQGSRQPQHF.

The chain combines TRBV2 with TRBJ2-3; a possible D gene is TRBD1 (6 bases). The CDR3 runs 16 residues. From germline, CDR1 is SNHLY and CDR2 FYNNEI. With 4 bases removed from V and 1 base from J, the gap between germline ends came to 15 bases. The DNA for the CDR3 is TGTGCCAGCAGTGCAATAGGGGGATATGGCACAGATACGCAGTATTTT. This sequence encodes CASSAIGGYGTDTQYF.

The V call is TRBV30, the J call TRBJ2-7; 11 bases line up with TRBD1. The CDR3 loop spans 16 amino acids. The ends lost 1 base at V and 0 bases at J; junction bases unmatched: 5. Germline V lookup: CDR1 GTSNPN, CDR2 SVGIG (reference sequence). The CDR3 sequence is CAWSGWDRGSSYEQYF. The DNA for the CDR3 is TGTGCCTGGAGTGGATGGGACAGGGGGAGCTCCTACGAGCAGTACTTC.

This clone was counted once. J is TRBJ2-2 and V is TRBV2; D is ambiguous. V was trimmed by 8 bases and J by 0 bases, leaving 7 bases between them. The V gene's germline CDR1 is SNHLY and CDR2 FYNNEI. This CDR3 region has 13 residues. The CDR3 region is CASWLSNTGELFF. CDR3 DNA sequence: TGTGCCAGCTGGCTTTCGAACACCGGGGAGCTGTTTTTT.

The rearrangement joins TRBV11-2 to TRBJ2-7, with D possibly being TRBD2 (5 bases). CDR3 length equals 12 residues. V lost 3 bases and J 6 bases, leaving 9 bases between the germline ends. Germline lookup yields CDR1 SGHAT and CDR2 FQNNGV. This CDR3 reads CASSLGGSEQYF. The CDR3 DNA follows: TGTGCCAGCAGCTTGGGCGGGTCCGAGCAGTACTTC.

This sequence joins TRBV5-6 and TRBJ2-3; D not resolved. Germline CDR1 is SGHDT and CDR2 is YYEEEE. Trimming shortened V by 0 bases and J by 2 bases, and 4 bases separated the two germline ends. This CDR3 is built from 13 residues. In DNA form, the CDR3 reads TGTGCCAGCAGCTTGGGACACACAGATACGCAGTATTTT. Translation gives CASSLGHTDTQYF.

This rearrangement joins TRBV5-1 to TRBJ1-1, with D tentatively TRBD1 (6 bases). V was cut by 5 bases and J by 10 bases, with 27 bases left in between. CDR1 and CDR2 from the germline V gene are SGHRS and YFSETQ. The CDR3 has 16 residues. CDR3 sequence reads: CASRSTKETGYEAAFF. In nucleotides, the CDR3 is TGCGCCAGCAGATCCACTAAAGAGACAGGATACGAGGCAGCTTTCTTT.

This rearrangement joins TRBV6-5 to TRBJ1-4, with TRBD1 as a possible D gene (6 bases). The length of the CDR3 is 15 residues. Trimming cost V 3 bases and J 2 bases, with 10 bases left between them. Germline V gives CDR1 MNHEY, CDR2 SVGAGI. The CDR3 loop is CASSYDRLTNEKLFF. The CDR3 DNA reads as TGTGCCAGCAGTTATGACAGGCTCACTAATGAAAAACTGTTTTTT.

The rearrangement links TRBV13 to TRBJ2-7; 7 bases map to TRBD1. The CDR3 is made up of 14 amino acids. Per the germline V gene, CDR1 is PRHDT and CDR2 is FYEKMQ (reference sequence). V shed 6 bases, J shed 2 bases, and the junction held 7 bases outside the gene matches. The CDR3 DNA reads as TGTGCCAGCAGTTCCTGGACAGGCGCCTACGAGCAGTACTTC. The encoded protein is CASSSWTGAYEQYF.

V gene TRBV4-2 combines with J gene TRBJ2-3, with a tentative D call TRBD2 (6 bases). Germline CDR1 and CDR2: LGHNA and YNFKEQ. The V gene lost 0 bases and the J gene lost 0 bases, with 22 bases spanning the gap. The CDR3 spans 20 residues. In nucleotides, the CDR3 is TGTGCCAGCAGCCAAGATACCCGACTAGACTATAATTCTAGCACAGATACGCAGTATTTT. The encoded protein is CASSQDTRLDYNSSTDTQYF.

The chain carries TRBV11-3 and TRBJ2-3; TRBD2 matches 8 bases. The CDR3 spans 18 residues. The trim removed 0 bases at V and 2 bases at J, leaving 10 bases unmatched. Germline CDR1 is SGHNT and CDR2 is YENEEA. The CDR3: CASSLDGGLGRDTDTQYF. DNA of the CDR3: TGTGCCAGCAGCTTAGATGGGGGACTAGGTCGAGACACAGATACGCAGTATTTT. Supplemented by reference TRBV11-3 and TRBJ2-3, the full variable domain reads EAGVVQSPRYKIIEKKQPVAFWCNPISGHNTLYWYLQNLGQGPELLIRYENEEAVDDSQLPKDRFSAERLKGVDSTLKIQPAELGDSAVYLCASSLDGGLGRDTDTQYFGPGTRLTVL.

V gene TRBV2 combines with J gene TRBJ2-1; the match to TRBD2 covers 7 bases. The CDR3 contains 14 residues. CDR1 is SNHLY, CDR2 FYNNEI, per germline. Trimming took 4 bases from V and 6 from J; bases not matched to a gene: 6. This chain's CDR3 is CASSASSGLNEQFF. DNA of the CDR3: TGTGCCAGCAGTGCGTCTAGCGGACTCAATGAGCAGTTCTTC.

The chain has TRBV7-2 and TRBJ2-2, with 10 positions matching TRBD2. The germline V gene has CDR1 SGHTA and CDR2 FQGNSA. The CDR3 extends over 16 amino acids. After removal of 5 bases from V and 4 bases from J, the junction contained 7 bases not matched to a gene. The chain's CDR3 is CASSPGLADPTGELFF. The CDR3 region has the DNA TGTGCCAGCAGCCCAGGACTAGCGGACCCCACCGGGGAGCTGTTTTTT.

The chain employs TRBV13 and TRBJ2-3, with a possible D match to TRBD2 (5 bases). V lost 4 bases to trimming and J lost 2 bases, with 13 bases between them. Germline-derived CDR1 and CDR2 are PRHDT and FYEKMQ (reference sequence). The length of the CDR3 is 15 residues. This CDR3 is CASSSRGGPTDTQYF. CDR3 nucleotides: TGTGCCAGCAGCTCAAGAGGCGGGCCCACAGATACGCAGTATTTT.

The chain employs TRBV10-3 and TRBJ2-2; 9 positions match TRBD2. The CDR3 has 14 residues. V lost 10 bases and J lost 2; bases outside the gene matches: 5. Germline V gene sequence: CDR1 ENHRY, CDR2 SYGVKD. Written as DNA, the CDR3 is TGTGCCAGTAGCGGGAGCGGCAACACCGGGGAGCTGTTTTTT. Translated, it gives CASSGSGNTGELFF.

The chain couples TRBV19 to TRBJ1-1; TRBD1 matches at 9 bases. Germline V CDR1 and CDR2: LNHDA, SQIVND (reference sequence). V shed 4 bases, J shed 8 bases, and the junction held 11 bases outside the gene matches. The CDR3 contains 15 residues. CDR3 coding DNA: TGTGCCAGTAGTACCTTACCAGGACAGGGGTTAGAAGCTTTCTTT. The encoded protein is CASSTLPGQGLEAFF.

The rearrangement joins TRBV7-8 to TRBJ1-5; no clear D gene. The germline V gene encodes CDR1 SGHVS and CDR2 FQNEAQ. The CDR3 sequence is 12 residues long. Between the trimmed V and J ends, which lost 1 base and 6 bases, there was a span of 4 bases. The CDR3 region has the DNA TGTGCCAGCAGCTTAGGAGGTCAGCCCCAGCATTTT. It is translated as CASSLGGQPQHF.

V gene TRBV7-3 combines with J gene TRBJ2-2, with 9 bases matching TRBD2. The germline V gene has CDR1 SGHTA and CDR2 FQGTGA. The junction had 8 bases not matched to a gene; V was cut back by 2 bases and J by 1 base. This CDR3 is built from 18 residues. Here the CDR3 reads CASSLEGLAYENTGELFF. In nucleotides, the CDR3 is TGTGCCAGCAGCTTAGAGGGACTAGCCTACGAGAACACCGGGGAGCTGTTTTTT.

The chain's CDR3 is CASSSDRVGEKLFF. The CDR3 DNA sequence: TGTGCCAGCAGCTCGGACAGGGTTGGTGAAAAACTGTTTTTT. The rearrangement links TRBV7-9 to TRBJ1-4, with 8 positions matching TRBD1. The CDR3 length is 14 residues. Losses at the gene ends were 4 bases for V and 7 bases for J; bases not matched to a gene: 5. CDR1 is SEHNR and CDR2 is FQNEAQ in the germline V gene (reference sequence).

J is TRBJ2-6 and V is TRBV4-2, with TRBD2 matching 8 bases. This CDR3 is built from 18 residues. V lost 0 bases to trimming and J lost 4 bases; unmatched junction nucleotides: 8. The germline V gene encodes CDR1 LGHNA and CDR2 YNFKEQ. The CDR3 bases are TGTGCCAGCAGCCAAGAGAGAGCGGGAGTCACCGGGGCCAACGTCCTGACTTTC. This codes for CASSQERAGVTGANVLTF.

The chain couples TRBV5-8 to TRBJ1-3, with 10 nucleotides matching TRBD1. The CDR3 sequence is 15 residues long. The V gene's germline CDR1 is SGHTS and CDR2 YDEGEE. After removal of 2 bases from V and 4 bases from J, the junction contained 3 bases not matched to a gene. DNA for the CDR3: TGTGCCAGCAGCTTTGGGACAGGGGCCGGAAACACCATATATTTT. Amino acids: CASSFGTGAGNTIYF.

The V call is TRBV4-3, the J call TRBJ2-3; tentative D call: TRBD2 (5 bases). Trimming took 1 base from V and 5 from J, leaving 13 bases between them. The CDR3 is 15 residues long. Germline V gives CDR1 LGHNA, CDR2 YSLEER. CDR3 coding DNA: TGCGCCAGCAGCCAAGCATATAGCGAGATAGATACGCAGTATTTT. The encoded protein is CASSQAYSEIDTQYF.

In this sample, this clone turned up a few times. The chain uses TRBV30 and TRBJ1-4; D is undetermined. The CDR3 runs 10 residues. Per germline, CDR1 GTSNPN and CDR2 SVGIG (reference sequence). The ends were cut back, 8 bases at V and 8 bases at J, with 9 bases in the middle. The CDR3 spells CALEVEKLFF. CDR3 bases: TGTGCCCTGGAGGTGGAAAAACTGTTTTTT.